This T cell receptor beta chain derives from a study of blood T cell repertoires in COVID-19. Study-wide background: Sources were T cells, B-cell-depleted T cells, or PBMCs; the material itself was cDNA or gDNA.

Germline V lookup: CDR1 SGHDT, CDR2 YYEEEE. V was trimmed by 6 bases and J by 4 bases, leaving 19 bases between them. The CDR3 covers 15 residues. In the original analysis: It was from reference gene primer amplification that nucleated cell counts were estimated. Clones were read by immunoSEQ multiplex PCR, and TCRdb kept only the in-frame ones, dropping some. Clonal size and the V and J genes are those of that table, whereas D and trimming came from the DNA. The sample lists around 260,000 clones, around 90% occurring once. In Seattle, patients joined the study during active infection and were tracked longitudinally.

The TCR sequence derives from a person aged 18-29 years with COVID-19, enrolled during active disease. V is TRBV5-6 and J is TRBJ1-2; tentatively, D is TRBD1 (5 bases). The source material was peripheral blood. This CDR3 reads CASTSGLQGIYGYTF. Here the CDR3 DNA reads TGTGCCAGCACCTCCGGTCTGCAGGGAATCTATGGCTACACCTTC.